This T cell receptor beta chain was recovered during a study of blood T cell repertoires in COVID-19. Study at large: The study drew acute and convalescent COVID-19 samples from the United States, Italy and Spain.

Under the authors' procedure: Quantification of nucleated cells was approximated via reference gene primer amplification. The repertoire was sequenced with immunoSEQ multiplex PCR; TCRdb's copy has only in-frame clones and lacks some. Clonal size and the V and J genes are those of that table, whereas D and trimming came from the DNA. The sample lists about 150,000 clones, about 85% seen once, with more than 6.5% in the top ten. Germline V CDR1 and CDR2: MDHEN, SYDVKM. The CDR3 is made up of 15 amino acids. V lost 4 bases and J lost 4, with 16 bases in between. This receptor was identified in a woman aged 55-70 years with COVID-19, enrolled during active disease. The rearrangement links TRBV28 to TRBJ1-2; no reliable D call. The sequencing sample was made of peripheral blood. CDR3 DNA: TGTGCCAGCAGTTATGGACTTCTCGAGCCCTATGGCTACACCTTC. This translates into CASSYGLLEPYGYTF.